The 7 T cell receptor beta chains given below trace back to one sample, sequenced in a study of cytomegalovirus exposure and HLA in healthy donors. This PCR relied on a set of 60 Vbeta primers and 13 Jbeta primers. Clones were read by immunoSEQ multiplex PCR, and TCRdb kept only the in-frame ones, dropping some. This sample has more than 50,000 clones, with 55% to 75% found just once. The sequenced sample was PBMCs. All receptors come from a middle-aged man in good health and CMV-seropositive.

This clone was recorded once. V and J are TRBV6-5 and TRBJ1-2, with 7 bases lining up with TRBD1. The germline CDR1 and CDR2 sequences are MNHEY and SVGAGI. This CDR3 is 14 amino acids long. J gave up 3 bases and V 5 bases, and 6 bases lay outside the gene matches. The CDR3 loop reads CASSLGGQYYGYTF. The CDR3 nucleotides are TGTGCCAGCAGTCTCGGGGGACAGTACTATGGCTACACCTTC.

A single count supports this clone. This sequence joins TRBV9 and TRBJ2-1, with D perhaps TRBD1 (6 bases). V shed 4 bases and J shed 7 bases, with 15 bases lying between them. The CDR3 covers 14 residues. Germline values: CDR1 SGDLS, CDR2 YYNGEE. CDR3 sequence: CASSPQGQGNEQFF. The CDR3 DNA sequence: TGTGCCAGCAGCCCCCAAGGGCAGGGGAATGAGCAGTTCTTC.

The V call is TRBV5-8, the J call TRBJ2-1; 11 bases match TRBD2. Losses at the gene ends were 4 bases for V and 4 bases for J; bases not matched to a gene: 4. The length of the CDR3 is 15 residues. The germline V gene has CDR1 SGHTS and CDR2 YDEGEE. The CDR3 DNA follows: TGTGCCAGCAGCCGAGGACTAGCGGGTTACAATGAGCAGTTCTTC. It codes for CASSRGLAGYNEQFF.

The CDR3: CASSYSNLYEQYF. For the CDR3, the DNA is TGTGCCAGCAGTTACTCGAACTTATACGAGCAGTACTTC. The V call is TRBV6-5, the J call TRBJ2-7; D gene ambiguous. Germline V CDR1 and CDR2: MNHEY, SVGAGI. This CDR3 comprises 13 residues. V gave up 0 bases and J gave up 4 bases, with 7 bases separating them.

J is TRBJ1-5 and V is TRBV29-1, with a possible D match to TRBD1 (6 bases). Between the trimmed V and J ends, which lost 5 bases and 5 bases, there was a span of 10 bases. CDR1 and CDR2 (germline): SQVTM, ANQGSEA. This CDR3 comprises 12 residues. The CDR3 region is CSVRKGDQPQHF. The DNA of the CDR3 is TGCAGCGTTAGAAAGGGGGATCAGCCCCAGCATTTT.

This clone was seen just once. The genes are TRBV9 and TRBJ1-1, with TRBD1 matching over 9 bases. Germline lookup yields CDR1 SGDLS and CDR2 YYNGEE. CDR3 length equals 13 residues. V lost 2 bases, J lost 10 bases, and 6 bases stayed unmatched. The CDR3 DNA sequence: TGTGCCAGCAGCGTTAACAGGGGGCTGCCAGCTTTCTTT. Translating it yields CASSVNRGLPAFF.

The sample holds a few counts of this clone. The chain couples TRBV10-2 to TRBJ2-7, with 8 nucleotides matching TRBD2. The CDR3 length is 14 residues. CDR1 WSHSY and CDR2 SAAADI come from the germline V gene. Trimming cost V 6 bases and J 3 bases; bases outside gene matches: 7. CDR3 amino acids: CASRTCGGIYEQYV. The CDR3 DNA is TGCGCCAGCAGGACTTGCGGGGGGATCTACGAGCAGTACGTC.